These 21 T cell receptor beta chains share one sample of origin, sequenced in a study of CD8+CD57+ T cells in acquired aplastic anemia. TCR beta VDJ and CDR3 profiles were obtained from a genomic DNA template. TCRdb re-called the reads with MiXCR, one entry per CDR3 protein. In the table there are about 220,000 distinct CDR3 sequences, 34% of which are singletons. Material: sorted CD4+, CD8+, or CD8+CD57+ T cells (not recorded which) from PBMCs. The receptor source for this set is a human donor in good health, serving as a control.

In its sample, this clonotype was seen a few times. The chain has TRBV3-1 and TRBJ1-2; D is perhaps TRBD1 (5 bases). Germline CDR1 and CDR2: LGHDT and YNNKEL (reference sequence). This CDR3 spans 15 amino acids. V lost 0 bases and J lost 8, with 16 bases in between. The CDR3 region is CASSQESGPAGGYTF. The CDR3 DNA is TGTGCCAGCAGCCAAGAATCAGGGCCAGCGGGAGGCTACACCTTC.

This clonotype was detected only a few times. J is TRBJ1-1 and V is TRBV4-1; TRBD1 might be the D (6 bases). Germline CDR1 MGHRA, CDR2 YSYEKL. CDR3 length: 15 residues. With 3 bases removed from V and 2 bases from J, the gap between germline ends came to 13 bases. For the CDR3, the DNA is TGCGCCAGCAGCCAGGGGGCAAAATCTAACACTGAAGCTTTCTTT. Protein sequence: CASSQGAKSNTEAFF.

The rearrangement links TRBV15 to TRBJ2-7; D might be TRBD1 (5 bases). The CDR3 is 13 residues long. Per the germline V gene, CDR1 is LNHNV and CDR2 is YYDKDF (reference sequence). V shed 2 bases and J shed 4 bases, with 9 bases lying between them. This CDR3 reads CATSRSTAYEQYF. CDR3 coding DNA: TGTGCCACCAGCAGATCGACAGCATACGAGCAGTACTTC.

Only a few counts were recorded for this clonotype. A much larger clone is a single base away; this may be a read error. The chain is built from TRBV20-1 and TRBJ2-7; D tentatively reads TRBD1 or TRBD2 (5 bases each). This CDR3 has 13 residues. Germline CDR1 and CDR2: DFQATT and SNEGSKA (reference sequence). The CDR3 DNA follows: TGCAGTGCAAGAGCGGACACCTCCCACGAGCAGTACTTC. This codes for CSARADTSHEQYF.

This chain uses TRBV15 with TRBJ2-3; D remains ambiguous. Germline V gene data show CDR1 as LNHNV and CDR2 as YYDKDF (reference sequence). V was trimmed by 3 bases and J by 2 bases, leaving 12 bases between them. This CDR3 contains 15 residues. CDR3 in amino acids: CATSSLAADTDTQYF. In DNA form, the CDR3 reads TGTGCCACCAGCAGCCTCGCCGCTGACACAGATACGCAGTATTTT.

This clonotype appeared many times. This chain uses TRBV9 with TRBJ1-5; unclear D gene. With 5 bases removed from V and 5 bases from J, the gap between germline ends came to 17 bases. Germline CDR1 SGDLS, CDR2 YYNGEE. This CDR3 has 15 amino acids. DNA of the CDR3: TGTGCCAGCAGGTACAGCCCATGGAGGCATCAGCCCCAGCATTTT. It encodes CASRYSPWRHQPQHF.

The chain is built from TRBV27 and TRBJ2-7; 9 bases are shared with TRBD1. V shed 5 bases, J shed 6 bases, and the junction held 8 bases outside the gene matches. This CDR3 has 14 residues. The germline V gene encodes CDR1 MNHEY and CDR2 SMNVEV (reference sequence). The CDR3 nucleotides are TGTGCCAGCAGTAGAGGGGACAGGGTAGGCGAGCAGTACTTC. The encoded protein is CASSRGDRVGEQYF.

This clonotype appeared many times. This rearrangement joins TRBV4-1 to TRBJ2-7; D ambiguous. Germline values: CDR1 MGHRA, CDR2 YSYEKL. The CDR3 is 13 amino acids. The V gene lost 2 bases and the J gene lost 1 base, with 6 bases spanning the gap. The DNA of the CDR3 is TGCGCCAGCAGCCAAAAGGAGTCCTACGAGCAGTACTTC. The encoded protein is CASSQKESYEQYF.

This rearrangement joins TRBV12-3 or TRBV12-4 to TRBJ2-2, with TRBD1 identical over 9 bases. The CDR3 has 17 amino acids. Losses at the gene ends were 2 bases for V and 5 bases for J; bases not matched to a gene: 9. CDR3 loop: CASSLRGWTGDTGELFF. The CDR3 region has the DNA TGTGCCAGCAGTTTAAGGGGTTGGACAGGGGATACCGGGGAGCTGTTTTTT.

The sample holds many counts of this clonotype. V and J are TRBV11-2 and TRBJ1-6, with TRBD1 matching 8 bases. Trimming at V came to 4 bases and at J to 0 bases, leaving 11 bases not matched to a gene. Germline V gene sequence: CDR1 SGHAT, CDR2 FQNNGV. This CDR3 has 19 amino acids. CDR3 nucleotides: TGTGCCAGCAGCTCATTCACTTGGACAGGGAGCTCCTATAATTCACCCCTCCACTTT. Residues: CASSSFTWTGSSYNSPLHF.

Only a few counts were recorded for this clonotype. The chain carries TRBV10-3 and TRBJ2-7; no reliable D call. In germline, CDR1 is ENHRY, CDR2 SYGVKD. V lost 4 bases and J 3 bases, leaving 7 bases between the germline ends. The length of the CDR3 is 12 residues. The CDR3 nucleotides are TGTGCCATCAGTGCAGGAAACTACGAGCAGTACTTC. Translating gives CAISAGNYEQYF.

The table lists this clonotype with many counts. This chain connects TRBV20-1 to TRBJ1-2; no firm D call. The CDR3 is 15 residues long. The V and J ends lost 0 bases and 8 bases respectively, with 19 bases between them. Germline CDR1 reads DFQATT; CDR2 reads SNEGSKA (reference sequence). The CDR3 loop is CSARDLAGLVYGYTF. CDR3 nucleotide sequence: TGCAGTGCTAGAGATCTCGCAGGTCTTGTATACGGCTACACCTTC.

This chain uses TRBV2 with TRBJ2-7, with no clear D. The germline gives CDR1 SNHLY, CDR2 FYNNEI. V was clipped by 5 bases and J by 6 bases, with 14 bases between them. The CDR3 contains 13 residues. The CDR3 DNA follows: TGTGCCAGCAGTTCGATCACCTGGGGCGAGCAGTACTTC. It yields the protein CASSSITWGEQYF.

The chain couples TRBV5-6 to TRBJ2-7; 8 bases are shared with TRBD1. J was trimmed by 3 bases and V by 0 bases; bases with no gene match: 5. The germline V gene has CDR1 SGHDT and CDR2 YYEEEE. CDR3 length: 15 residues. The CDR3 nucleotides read TGTGCCAGCAGCTTGGTCGGGACAGGAGTCTACGAGCAGTACTTC. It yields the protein CASSLVGTGVYEQYF.

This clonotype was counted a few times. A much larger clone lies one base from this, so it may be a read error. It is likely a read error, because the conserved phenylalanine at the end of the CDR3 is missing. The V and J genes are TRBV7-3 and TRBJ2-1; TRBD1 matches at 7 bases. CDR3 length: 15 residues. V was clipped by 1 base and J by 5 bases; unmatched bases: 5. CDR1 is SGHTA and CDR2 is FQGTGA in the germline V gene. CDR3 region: CASSLRGGRNNEQFL. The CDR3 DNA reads TGTGCCAGCAGCTTAAGAGGGGGCCGTAACAATGAGCAGTTCCTC.

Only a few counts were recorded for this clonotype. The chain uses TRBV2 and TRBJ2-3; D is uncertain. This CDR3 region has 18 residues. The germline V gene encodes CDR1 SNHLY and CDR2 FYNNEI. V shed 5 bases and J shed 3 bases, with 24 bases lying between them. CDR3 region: CASSLHFFSLDMTDTQYF. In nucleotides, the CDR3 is TGTGCCAGCAGTCTCCACTTTTTCTCTCTAGATATGACAGATACGCAGTATTTT.

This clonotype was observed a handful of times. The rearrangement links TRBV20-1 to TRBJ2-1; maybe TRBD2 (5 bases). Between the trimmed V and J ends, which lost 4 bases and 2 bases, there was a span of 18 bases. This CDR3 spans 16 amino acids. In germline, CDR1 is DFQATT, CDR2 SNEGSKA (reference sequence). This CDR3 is CSAMTTGITTYNEQFF. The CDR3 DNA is TGCAGTGCTATGACCACCGGGATTACAACCTACAATGAGCAGTTCTTC.

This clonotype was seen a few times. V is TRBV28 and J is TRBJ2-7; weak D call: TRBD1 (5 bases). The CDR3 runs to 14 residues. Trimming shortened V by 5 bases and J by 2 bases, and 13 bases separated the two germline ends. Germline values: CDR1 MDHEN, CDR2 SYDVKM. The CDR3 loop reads CASSVHQGTYEQYF. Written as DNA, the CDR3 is TGTGCCAGCAGTGTACACCAGGGTACCTACGAGCAGTACTTC.

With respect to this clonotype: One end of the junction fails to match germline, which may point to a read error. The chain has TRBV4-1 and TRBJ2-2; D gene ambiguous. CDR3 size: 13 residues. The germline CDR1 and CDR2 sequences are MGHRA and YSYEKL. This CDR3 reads CASSPIGTGELFF. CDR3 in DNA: TGTGCCAGCAGTCCTATCGGGACCGGGGAGCTGTTTTTT.

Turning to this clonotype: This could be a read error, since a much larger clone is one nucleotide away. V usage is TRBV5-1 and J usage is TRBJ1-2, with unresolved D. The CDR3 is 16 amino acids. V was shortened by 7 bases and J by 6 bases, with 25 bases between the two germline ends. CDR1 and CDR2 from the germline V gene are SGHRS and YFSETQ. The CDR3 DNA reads TGCGCCAGCCGCCTAACAAACCTCGGACCCGTAGATGGCTACACCTTC. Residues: CASRLTNLGPVDGYTF. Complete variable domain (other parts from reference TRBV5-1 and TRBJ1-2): KAGVTQTPRYLIKTRGQQVTLSCSPISGHRSVSWYQQTPGQGLQFLFEYFSETQRNKGNFPGRFSGRQFSNSRSEMNVSTLELGDSALYLCASRLTNLGPVDGYTFGSGTRLTVV.

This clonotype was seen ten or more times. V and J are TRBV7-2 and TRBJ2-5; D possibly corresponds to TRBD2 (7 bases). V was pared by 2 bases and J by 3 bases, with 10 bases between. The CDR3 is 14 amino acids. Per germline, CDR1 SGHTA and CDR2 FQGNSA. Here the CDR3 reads CASSLRGGKETQYF. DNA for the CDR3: TGTGCCAGCAGCTTAAGGGGGGGGAAAGAGACCCAGTACTTC.